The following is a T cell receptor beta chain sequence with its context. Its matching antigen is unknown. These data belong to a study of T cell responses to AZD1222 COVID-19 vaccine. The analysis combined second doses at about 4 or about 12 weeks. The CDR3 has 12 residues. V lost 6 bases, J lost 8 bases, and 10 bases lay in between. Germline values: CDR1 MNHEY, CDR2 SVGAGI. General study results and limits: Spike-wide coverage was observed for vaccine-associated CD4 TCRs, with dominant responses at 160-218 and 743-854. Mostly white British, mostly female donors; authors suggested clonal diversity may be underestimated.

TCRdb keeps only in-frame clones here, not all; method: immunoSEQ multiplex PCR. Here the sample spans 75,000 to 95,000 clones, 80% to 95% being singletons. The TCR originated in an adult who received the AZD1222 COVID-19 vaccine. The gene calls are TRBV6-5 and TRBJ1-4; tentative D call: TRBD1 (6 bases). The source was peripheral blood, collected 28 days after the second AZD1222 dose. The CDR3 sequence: CASRTGFEKLFF. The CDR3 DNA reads TGTGCCAGCAGAACAGGGTTCGAAAAACTGTTTTTT.